This T cell receptor beta chain was found in a study of blood T cells in healthy people across ages. Study-level background: Per two T cells, about one barcoded beta molecule was captured through template switching. Regarding the study as a whole: While age rose, TCR beta diversity per million T cells dropped in a roughly linear way.

It was with a sample-barcoded 5' primer and a J-beta primer mix that a second PCR of about 7 to 12 cycles was run. TCRdb re-called the 5' RACE reads with MiXCR, one entry per CDR3 protein. The sample yields about 580,000 distinct CDR3 sequences, under 55% seen once. This clonotype showed up just a few times. Its specificity is unknown. The CDR3 runs to 13 residues. The V end lost 6 bases, the J end lost 3 bases, and 12 bases lay between the germline ends. Germline CDR1 reads SQVTM; CDR2 reads ANQGSEA. The chain couples TRBV29-1 to TRBJ2-1; no clear D gene. The sequencing sample was made of blood. The source of this sequence is a man older than 75 in good health. CDR3 sequence (DNA): TGCAGCGTCGACACCGTACTCTACAATGAGCAGTTCTTC. Protein: CSVDTVLYNEQFF.